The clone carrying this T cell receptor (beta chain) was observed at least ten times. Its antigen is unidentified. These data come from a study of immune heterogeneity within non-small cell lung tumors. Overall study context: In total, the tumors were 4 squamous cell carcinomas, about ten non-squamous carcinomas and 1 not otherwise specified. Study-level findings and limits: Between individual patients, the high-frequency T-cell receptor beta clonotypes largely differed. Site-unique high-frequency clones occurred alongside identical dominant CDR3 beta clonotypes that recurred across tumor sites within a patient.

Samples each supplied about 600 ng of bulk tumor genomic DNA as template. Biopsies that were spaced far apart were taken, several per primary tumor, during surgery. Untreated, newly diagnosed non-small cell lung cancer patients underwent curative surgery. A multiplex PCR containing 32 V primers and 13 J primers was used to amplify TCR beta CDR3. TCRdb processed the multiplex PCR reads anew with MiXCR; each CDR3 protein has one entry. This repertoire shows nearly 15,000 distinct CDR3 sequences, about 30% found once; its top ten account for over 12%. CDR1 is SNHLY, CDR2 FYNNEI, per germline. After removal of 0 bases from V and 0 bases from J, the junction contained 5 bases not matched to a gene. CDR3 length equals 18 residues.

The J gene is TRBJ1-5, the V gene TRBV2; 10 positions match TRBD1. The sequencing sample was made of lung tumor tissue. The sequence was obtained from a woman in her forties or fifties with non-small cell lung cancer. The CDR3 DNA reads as TGTGCCAGCAGTGAAGCCCGGGACAGGGGTTATAGCAATCAGCCCCAGCATTTT. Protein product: CASSEARDRGYSNQPQHF.